This T cell receptor (beta chain) was found in a study of blood T cell repertoires in COVID-19. Across the study: COVID-19 samples, acute and convalescent, were from the United States, Italy and Spain.

Authors' processing steps: Amplification with reference gene primers provided the estimates of nucleated cell counts. Assay: immunoSEQ multiplex PCR; the TCRdb copy retains only in-frame clones and omits some. Clone size and the V and J calls come from that table; the DNA yielded D and trimming. Among approximately 400,000 clones listed, 88% were seen once. The V segment lost 5 bases and the J segment 8 bases; nucleotides outside the gene matches: 12. The CDR3 consists of 15 residues. CDR1 and CDR2 from the germline V gene are MDHEN and SYDVKM. Participant-reported clinical history was the basis for cohort assignment. Donors in Cohort 3 counted as recovered after two negative PCRs, clearance, or symptom resolution.

V and J are TRBV28 and TRBJ1-2; 9 bases line up with TRBD1. This TCR was sampled from a woman aged 18-29 years who had recovered from COVID-19. Material for sequencing was PBMCs or T cells enriched from blood (not recorded which). CDR3 sequence (DNA): TGTGCCAGCAGTGGGGGGGGGACAGGGTTAGAGGGCTACACCTTC. Protein sequence: CASSGGGTGLEGYTF.